The entry below gives a single TCR beta chain sequence along with its context. The data derive from a study of OX40 agonist ivuxolimab in advanced cancers. Method: immunoSEQ multiplex PCR; TCRdb's copy keeps in-frame clones and lacks some. Here the sample spans tens of thousands of clones, roughly 90% being singletons. Looked up from germline, CDR1 is MNHNS and CDR2 is SASEGT. V lost 6 bases and J lost 6, with 14 bases in between. The CDR3 loop spans 14 amino acids. The chain couples TRBV6-1 to TRBJ2-2; D unresolved. This TCR was sampled from an adult with an advanced solid tumor such as melanoma, head and neck, liver or kidney cancer. This material consisted of CD4+ or CD8+ T cells sorted from blood, taken in a trial of the OX40 agonist ivuxolimab. The CDR3 coding sequence is TGTGCCAGCAGATCCACCCGGAAGGCCGGGGAGCTGTTTTTT. Its translation: CASRSTRKAGELFF.